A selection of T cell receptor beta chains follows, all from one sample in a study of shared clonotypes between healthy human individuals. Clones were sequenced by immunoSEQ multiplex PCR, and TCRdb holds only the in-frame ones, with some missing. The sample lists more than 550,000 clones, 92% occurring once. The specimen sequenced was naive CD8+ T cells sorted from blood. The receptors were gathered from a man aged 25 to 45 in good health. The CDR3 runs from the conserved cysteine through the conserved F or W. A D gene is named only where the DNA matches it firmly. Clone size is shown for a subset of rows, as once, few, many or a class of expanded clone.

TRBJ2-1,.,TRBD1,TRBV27,TGTGCCAGCAGTGATGGACAGGGGCCATACAATGAGCAGTTCTTC,CASSDGQGPYNEQFF
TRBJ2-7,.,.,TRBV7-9,TGTGCCAGCAGCTCAACCTACAATCACTACGAGCAGTACTTC,CASSSTYNHYEQYF
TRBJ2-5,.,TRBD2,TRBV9,TGTGCCAGCAGCGTAGGAATAGCGGGTAGAGAGACCCAGTACTTC,CASSVGIAGRETQYF
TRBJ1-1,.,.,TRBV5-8,TGTGCCAGCAGCTTGGTTGTTAGCACTGAAGCTTTCTTT,CASSLVVSTEAFF
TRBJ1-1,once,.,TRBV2,TGTGCCAGCAACGAGGATGGAGCTTTCTTT,CASNEDGAFF
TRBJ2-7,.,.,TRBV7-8,TGTGCCAGCAGCTACGGGACAAAAGACTACGAGCAGTACTTC,CASSYGTKDYEQYF
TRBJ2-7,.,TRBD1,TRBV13,TGTGCCAGCCTTCGAGGGACAGGGGGCAACGAGCAGTACTTC,CASLRGTGGNEQYF
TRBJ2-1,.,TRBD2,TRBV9,TGTGCCAGCAGCGTAGTGGCGGGAGGCAATGAGCAGTTCTTC,CASSVVAGGNEQFF
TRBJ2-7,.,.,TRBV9,TGTGCCAGCAGCGTACATACAGGGCTAGCCGACGAGCAGTACTTC,CASSVHTGLADEQYF
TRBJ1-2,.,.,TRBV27,TGTGCCAGCAGTTTTGGCAGGAATCCTAACTATGGCTACACCTTC,CASSFGRNPNYGYTF
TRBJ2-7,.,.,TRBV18,TGTGCCAGCTCACCAGGGGCCAGCTACGAGCAGTACTTC,CASSPGASYEQYF
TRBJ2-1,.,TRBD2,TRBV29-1,TGCAGCGTTGAAGAAACTAGCGTCAGTGAGCAGTTCTTC,CSVEETSVSEQFF
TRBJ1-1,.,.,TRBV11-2,TGTGCCAGCAGCCCCTGGGAGCAGGGGCCGACGAACACTGAAGCTTTCTTT,CASSPWEQGPTNTEAFF
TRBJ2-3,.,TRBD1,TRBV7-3,TGTGCCAGCAGCCCAGGGACAGGAGCCTCGACAGATACGCAGTATTTT,CASSPGTGASTDTQYF
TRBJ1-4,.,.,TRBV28,TGTGCCAGCAGTACGAGATCTGGTGCTAATGAAAAACTGTTTTTT,CASSTRSGANEKLFF
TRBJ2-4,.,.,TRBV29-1,TGCAGCGTTGAGGGGTCACCCCTAGCCAAAAACATTCAGTACTTC,CSVEGSPLAKNIQYF
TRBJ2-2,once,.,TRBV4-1,TGCGCCAGCAGCCAAGAGGGGCAGGGCATACTGGAGCTGTTTTTT,CASSQEGQGILELFF
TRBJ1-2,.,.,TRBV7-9,TGTGCCAGCAGCTTAACAGCCTCGCCAAACTATGGCTACACCTTC,CASSLTASPNYGYTF
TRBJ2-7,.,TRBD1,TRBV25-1,TGTGCCAGCAGTGAATCGTGGGACAGGGGCTACGAGCAGTACTTC,CASSESWDRGYEQYF
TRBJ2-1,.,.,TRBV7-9,TGTGCCAGCAGCTTAGGCTACGGCAATGAGCAGTTCTTC,CASSLGYGNEQFF
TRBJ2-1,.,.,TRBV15,TGTGCCACCAGCACTATTCTTGGCTCCTACAATGAGCAGTTCTTC,CATSTILGSYNEQFF
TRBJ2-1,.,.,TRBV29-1,TGCAGCGTGGCAGAAGTCGGCGGCTCCTACAATGAGCAGTTCTTC,CSVAEVGGSYNEQFF
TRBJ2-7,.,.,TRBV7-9,TGTGCCAGCAGTCTGGGGAGCTACGAGCAGTACTTC,CASSLGSYEQYF
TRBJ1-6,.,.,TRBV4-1,TGCGCCAGCAGCCAGTCAGGGTTTAATTCACCCCTCCACTTT,CASSQSGFNSPLHF
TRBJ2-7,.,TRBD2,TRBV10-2,TGCGCCAGCAAAGGGACTAGCGGCACCTCCTACGAGCAGTACTTC,CASKGTSGTSYEQYF
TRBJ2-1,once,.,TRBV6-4,TGTGCCAGCAGGGGACCCCGGGGGCAGGGAATAATCTCCTACAATGAGCAGTTCTTC,CASRGPRGQGIISYNEQFF
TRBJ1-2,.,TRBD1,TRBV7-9,TGTGCCAGCAGCTTAGGACAGGGACTCTATGGCTACACCTTC,CASSLGQGLYGYTF
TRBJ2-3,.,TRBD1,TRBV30,TGTGCCTGGAGTTCTACAGGGGAAGTTTACCGTTGGGGGGATACGCAGTATTTT,CAWSSTGEVYRWGDTQYF
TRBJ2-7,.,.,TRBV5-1,TGCGCCAGCAGCGCCCGTCAGTCCTACGAGCAGTACTTC,CASSARQSYEQYF
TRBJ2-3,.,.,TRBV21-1,TGTGCCAGCAGCAACCTAGTAGCGGGAGGGCGTACAGATACGCAGTATTTT,CASSNLVAGGRTDTQYF
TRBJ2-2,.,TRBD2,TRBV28,TGTGCCAGCAGGGTTCCGGGACTAGCTTATGGGGAGCTGTTTTTT,CASRVPGLAYGELFF
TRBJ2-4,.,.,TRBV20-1,TGCAGTGCTAGAGATACTAGTCTTCCGTACTTC,CSARDTSLPYF
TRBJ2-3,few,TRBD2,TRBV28,TGTGCCAGCACCCCACTAGCGGGAGTCGCAGATACGCAGTATTTT,CASTPLAGVADTQYF
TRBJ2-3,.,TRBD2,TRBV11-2,TGTGCCAGCAGCTCGGCTAGCGGGAATCTCGAGTATTTT,CASSSASGNLEYF
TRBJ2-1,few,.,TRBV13,TGTGCCAGCACGGTTTACGGTGAGCAGTTCTTC,CASTVYGEQFF
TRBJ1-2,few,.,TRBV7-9,TGTGCCAGCAGTTTGGGGCCGGACTATGGCTACACCTTC,CASSLGPDYGYTF
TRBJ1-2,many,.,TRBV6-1,TGTGCCAGCAGTGAAGCGATCGCGGGGTTCTATGGCTACACCTTC,CASSEAIAGFYGYTF
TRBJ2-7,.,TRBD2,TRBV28,TGTGCCAGCAGCCCGCGGGAGGGCCGCTACGAGCAGTACTTC,CASSPREGRYEQYF
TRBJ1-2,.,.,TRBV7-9,TGTGCCAGCAGCCCCGGTGGGGGTAACTATGGCTACACCTTC,CASSPGGGNYGYTF
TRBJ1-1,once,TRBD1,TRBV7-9,TGTGCCAGCCTTGGGACAGGGCCCAACACTGAAGCTTTCTTT,CASLGTGPNTEAFF
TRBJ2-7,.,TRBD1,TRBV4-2,TGTGCCAGCAGCCAACCACAGGGGGCGGAGGCCTACGAGCAGTACTTC,CASSQPQGAEAYEQYF
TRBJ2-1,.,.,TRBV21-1,TGTGCCAGCAGCAAAGCCAGGTCAGGGAGGTACAATGAGCAGTTCTTC,CASSKARSGRYNEQFF
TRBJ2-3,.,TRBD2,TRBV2,TGTGCCAGCAGGGCACGGACTAGCGGGTTTATCACAGATACGCAGTATTTT,CASRARTSGFITDTQYF
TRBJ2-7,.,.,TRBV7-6,TGTGCCAGCAGCTTAGAGGGCGGCCCCTACGAGCAGTACTTC,CASSLEGGPYEQYF
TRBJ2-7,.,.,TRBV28,TGTGCCAGCAGTTTGGGATTTAAGCAGTACTTC,CASSLGFKQYF
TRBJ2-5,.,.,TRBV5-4,TGTGCCAGCACCATATTGGGGCAGAACCAAGAGACCCAGTACTTC,CASTILGQNQETQYF
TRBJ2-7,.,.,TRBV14,TGTGCCAGCAGCCTAAGCTTTTACGAGCAGTACTTC,CASSLSFYEQYF
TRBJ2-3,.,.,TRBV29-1,TGCAGCGTTGAAGAGAATGGAATTGAGGATACGCAGTATTTT,CSVEENGIEDTQYF
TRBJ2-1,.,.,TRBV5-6,TGTGCCAGCGAACAGAGCTCCTACAATGAGCAGTTCTTC,CASEQSSYNEQFF
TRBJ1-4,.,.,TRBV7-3,TGTGCCAGCAGCCACCCAAATGAAAAACTGTTTTTT,CASSHPNEKLFF
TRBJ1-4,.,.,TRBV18,TGTGCCAGCTCGCTAAGCGGGGGAACGGAAAAACTGTTTTTT,CASSLSGGTEKLFF
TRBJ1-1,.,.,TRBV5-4,TGTGCCAGCAGCTTGCTTGGGCCGGGGAACGCTGAAGCTTTCTTT,CASSLLGPGNAEAFF
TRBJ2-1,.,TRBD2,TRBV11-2,TGTGCCAGCAGCCATCGGGACCGTCGGACTAGCGGGAGGGGGAATGAGCAGTTCTTC,CASSHRDRRTSGRGNEQFF